Sequencing of this T cell receptor beta chain was carried out in a study of T cells in Graves' hyperthyroidism and ophthalmopathy. The study's findings and limits: Clonotypes that were expanded in thyroid above 0.001 mostly appeared in blood too.

Participants, patients aged 18 to 65, had newly diagnosed hyperthyroidism with a duration under 2 months. Uncontrolled infection, other autoimmune disease, pregnancy or lactation disqualified patients from enrolment. Diagnoses were made from clinical symptoms, serum measures (thyroxine and TRAb), thyroid ultrasound and orbital computed tomography. TCR beta CDR3 regions were amplified from RNA. TCR CDR3 regions were first amplified by RT-PCR with HTBI primers. MiXCR was run by TCRdb on the multiplex PCR reads, yielding one entry per CDR3 protein. Among some 400,000 distinct CDR3 sequences, roughly 13% were seen once, and the ten largest hold approximately 11%. This clonotype was recorded at least ten times. What it recognizes is unknown. The V end lost 8 bases, the J end lost 2 bases, and 6 bases lay between the germline ends. Germline V gives CDR1 MNHEY, CDR2 SVGEGT. This CDR3 is 11 amino acids long.

This clonotype was obtained from a woman in her sixties or seventies with Graves' hyperthyroidism. The specimen was blood. This chain links TRBV6-2 or TRBV6-3 with TRBJ1-1; D gene unclear. CDR3 sequence reads: CASWRNTEAFF. CDR3 in DNA: TGTGCCAGCTGGCGTAACACTGAAGCTTTCTTT.